A selection of T cell receptor beta chains follows, all from one sample in a study of T-cell reconstitution after alpha-beta-depleted transplantation in children. Using its own MiXCR run on the PCR reads, TCRdb lists one record per CDR3 protein. This sample has some 500,000 distinct CDR3 sequences, with approximately 32% found just once. The sample here was PBMCs from the stem cell graft donor, taken from the stem cell graft. These receptors all come from a human donor who donated a stem cell graft to a child with aplastic anemia. Each CDR3 is given with its conserved first and last residue. A D gene is named only where the DNA matches it firmly. The size field is filled for only some rows; it gives once, few, many or a size class.

CDR3 protein,CDR3 DNA,D gene,J gene,V gene,clone size
CSARAQGGTQYF,TGCAGTGCTAGGGCACAGGGTGGTACGCAGTATTTT,.,TRBJ2-3,TRBV20-1,.
CASSPIAYGYTF,TGTGCCAGCAGCCCCATCGCCTATGGCTACACCTTC,.,TRBJ1-2,TRBV28,.
CSVEGETGGSYNEQFF,TGCAGCGTTGAAGGGGAGACAGGGGGCTCCTACAATGAGCAGTTCTTC,TRBD1,TRBJ2-1,TRBV29-1,.
CSARDNLRQGPSTEAFF,TGCAGTGCTAGAGATAATTTGAGACAGGGCCCCAGCACTGAAGCTTTCTTT,TRBD1,TRBJ1-1,TRBV20-1,.
CSAFPREFYEQYF,TGCAGTGCTTTCCCTCGGGAATTCTACGAGCAGTACTTC,.,TRBJ2-7,TRBV20-1,.
CASRPYGESNEQFF,TGTGCCAGCAGGCCATACGGGGAGAGCAATGAGCAGTTCTTC,.,TRBJ2-1,TRBV6-2/TRBV6-3,.
CASRAADYGYTF,TGCGCCAGCCGGGCCGCCGACTATGGCTACACCTTC,.,TRBJ1-2,TRBV5-1,.
CASSASANTDTQYF,TGCGCCAGCAGTGCTAGCGCGAACACAGATACGCAGTATTTT,.,TRBJ2-3,TRBV5-1,once
CASAGTGGGLPQHF,TGTGCCAGCGCTGGGACAGGAGGCGGGTTGCCCCAGCATTTT,TRBD1,TRBJ1-5,TRBV12-3/TRBV12-4,.
CASSPYPGQSYEQYF,TGCGCCAGCAGCCCTTACCCTGGACAGTCCTACGAGCAGTACTTC,.,TRBJ2-7,TRBV5-1,few
CASSFFGQHTEAFF,TGTGCCAGCAGTTTTTTCGGACAACACACTGAAGCTTTCTTT,.,TRBJ1-1,TRBV12-3/TRBV12-4,few
CSASGAEEIPSF,TGCAGTGCTTCAGGGGCAGAAGAAATCCCCTCGTTC,.,TRBJ1-2,TRBV20-1,.
CATSDPQREGLQNNEQFF,TGTGCCACCAGTGATCCCCAGCGGGAGGGCCTTCAGAACAATGAGCAGTTCTTC,TRBD2,TRBJ2-1,TRBV24-1,.
CASSLGLANTEAFF,TGTGCCAGCAGTCTGGGGTTAGCGAACACTGAAGCTTTCTTT,.,TRBJ1-1,TRBV27,few
CATSEPWTGSDTQYF,TGTGCCACCAGTGAACCCTGGACAGGGTCAGATACGCAGTATTTT,TRBD1,TRBJ2-3,TRBV24-1,.
CASSVERGAEAFF,TGTGCCAGCAGCGTAGAAAGGGGAGCTGAAGCTTTCTTT,.,TRBJ1-1,TRBV9,.
CASSLLYVGGATYEQYF,TGTGCCAGCAGTTTATTGTACGTGGGGGGCGCCACCTACGAGCAGTACTTC,.,TRBJ2-7,TRBV28,.
CASSYSIGDRVGSYNEQFF,TGTGCCAGCAGTTACTCGATAGGAGACAGGGTCGGCTCCTACAATGAGCAGTTCTTC,TRBD1,TRBJ2-1,TRBV6-5,.
CASSTNRITEAFF,TGTGCCAGCAGTACAAACAGGATAACTGAAGCTTTCTTT,.,TRBJ1-1,TRBV27,.
CASNGQGGAKNIQYF,TGTGCCAGCAACGGACAGGGTGGTGCCAAAAACATTCAGTACTTC,TRBD1,TRBJ2-4,TRBV28,.
CASSSAPGTSGDTQYF,TGTGCCAGCAGCTCAGCGCCCGGGACTAGCGGTGATACGCAGTATTTT,TRBD2,TRBJ2-3,TRBV11-2,few
CASSLGQGYEQFF,TGTGCCAGCAGTCTAGGACAGGGGTATGAGCAGTTCTTC,TRBD1,TRBJ2-1,TRBV27,many
CASSWGGAHSDTQYF,TGTGCCAGCAGTTGGGGGGGGGCACACTCAGATACGCAGTATTTT,.,TRBJ2-3,TRBV12-3/TRBV12-4,.
CASSLAGGRNTGELFF,TGCGCCAGCAGCTTGGCCGGCGGAAGGAACACCGGGGAGCTGTTTTTT,.,TRBJ2-2,TRBV5-1,few
CASRPRWGATEAFF,TGTGCCAGCAGGCCTCGTTGGGGGGCCACTGAAGCTTTCTTT,.,TRBJ1-1,TRBV6-5,.
CASSLAGTSALNEQFF,TGCGCCAGCAGCTTGGCGGGGACTAGCGCGCTCAATGAGCAGTTCTTC,TRBD2,TRBJ2-1,TRBV5-1,.
CASTEAPSLAYNEQFF,TGTGCCAGCACCGAGGCACCTAGCTTAGCCTACAATGAGCAGTTCTTC,.,TRBJ2-1,TRBV6-2/TRBV6-3,.
CASSPRRGLAGVSETQYF,TGTGCCAGCAGCCCACGGCGGGGACTAGCGGGAGTTTCGGAGACCCAGTACTTC,TRBD2,TRBJ2-5,TRBV7-7,.
CASTQSLHDRKRENTIYF,TGTGCCAGCACCCAATCACTCCATGACAGAAAAAGGGAAAACACCATATATTTT,.,TRBJ1-3,TRBV4-2,few
CASSVAGGVNTEAFF,TGTGCCAGCAGCGTAGCGGGAGGGGTGAACACTGAAGCTTTCTTT,.,TRBJ1-1,TRBV9,few
CASSLIFGGVNGYEQYF,TGTGCCAGCAGCCTCATCTTTGGGGGGGTGAATGGTTACGAGCAGTACTTC,TRBD2,TRBJ2-7,TRBV6-1,few
CSARRGVQYEQYF,TGCAGCGCCCGAAGGGGGGTGCAATACGAGCAGTACTTC,.,TRBJ2-7,TRBV29-1,.
CASSPHGQGGKLSTPRFYGYTF,TGTGCCAGCAGCCCGCACGGACAGGGTGGGAAACTTTCTACACCCAGGTTCTATGGCTACACCTTC,TRBD1,TRBJ1-2,TRBV14,few
CASSQETNYNEQFF,TGCGCCAGCAGCCAAGAGACCAACTACAATGAGCAGTTCTTC,.,TRBJ2-1,TRBV4-3,few
CASSTQGETGELFF,TGCGCCAGCAGCACACAGGGAGAAACCGGGGAGCTGTTTTTT,.,TRBJ2-2,TRBV5-1,.
CASSPRQGAQETQYF,TGCGCCAGCAGCCCCCGACAGGGGGCCCAAGAGACCCAGTACTTC,TRBD1,TRBJ2-5,TRBV5-1,few